This TCR beta chain derives from a study of cytomegalovirus exposure and HLA in healthy donors. Study findings and constraints: In a later analysis, a missense DCLRE1C variant was linked to TCR beta V- and J-gene trimming. Three CMV-associated chains were confirmed in vitro to be specific for CMV antigens. Sequencing likely caused a cluster of highly shared sequence variants.

The primer mix had 60 Vbeta and 13 Jbeta primers. Produced via immunoSEQ multiplex PCR; TCRdb's table is partial and in-frame only. The sample lists some 91,000 clones, about nine tenths seen once, with about 8.6% in the top ten. The J segment lost 5 bases and the V segment lost 6 bases, leaving 5 bases of the junction unmatched. The CDR3 is 15 residues long. Germline V lookup: CDR1 MDHEN, CDR2 SYDVKM. A remark on this clone: What it binds is not known.

Sample: PBMCs. The gene calls are TRBV28 and TRBJ2-1; 12 positions match TRBD2. This receptor was identified in a man aged 30-40 years in good health and CMV-seropositive. The DNA of the CDR3 is TGTGCCAGCAGGCTAGCGGGAGGGCCCCACAATGAGCAGTTCTTC. Translated: CASRLAGGPHNEQFF.